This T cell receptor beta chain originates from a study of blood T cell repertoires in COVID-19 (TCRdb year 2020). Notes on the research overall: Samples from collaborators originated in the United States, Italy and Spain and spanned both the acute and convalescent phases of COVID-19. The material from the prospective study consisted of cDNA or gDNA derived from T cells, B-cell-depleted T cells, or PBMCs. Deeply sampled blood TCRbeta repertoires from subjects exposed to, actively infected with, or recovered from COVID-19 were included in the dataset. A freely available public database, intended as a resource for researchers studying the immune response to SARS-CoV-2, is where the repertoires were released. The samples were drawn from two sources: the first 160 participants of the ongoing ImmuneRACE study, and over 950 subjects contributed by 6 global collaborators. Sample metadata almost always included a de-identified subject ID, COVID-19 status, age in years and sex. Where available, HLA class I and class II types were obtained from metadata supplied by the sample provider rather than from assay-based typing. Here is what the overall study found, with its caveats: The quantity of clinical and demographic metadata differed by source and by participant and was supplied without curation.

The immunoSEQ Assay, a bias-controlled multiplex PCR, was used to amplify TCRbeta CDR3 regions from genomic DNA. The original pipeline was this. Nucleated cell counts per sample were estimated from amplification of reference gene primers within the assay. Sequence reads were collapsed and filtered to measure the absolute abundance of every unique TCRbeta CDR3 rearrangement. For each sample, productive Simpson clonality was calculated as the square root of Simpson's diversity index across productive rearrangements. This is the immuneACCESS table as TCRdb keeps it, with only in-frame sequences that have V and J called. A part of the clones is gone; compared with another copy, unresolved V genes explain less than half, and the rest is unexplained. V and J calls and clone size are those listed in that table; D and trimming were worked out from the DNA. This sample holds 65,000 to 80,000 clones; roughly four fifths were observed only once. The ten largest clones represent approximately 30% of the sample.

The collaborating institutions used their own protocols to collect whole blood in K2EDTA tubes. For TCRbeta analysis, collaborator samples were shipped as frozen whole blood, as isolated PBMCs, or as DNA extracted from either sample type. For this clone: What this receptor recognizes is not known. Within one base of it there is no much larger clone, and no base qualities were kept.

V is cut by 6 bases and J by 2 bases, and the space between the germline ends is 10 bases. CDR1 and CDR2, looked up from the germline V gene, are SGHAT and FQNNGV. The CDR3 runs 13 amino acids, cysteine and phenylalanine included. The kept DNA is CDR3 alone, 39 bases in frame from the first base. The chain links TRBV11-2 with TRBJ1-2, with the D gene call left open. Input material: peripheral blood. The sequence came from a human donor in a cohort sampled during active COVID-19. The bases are TGTGCCAGCAGTCTAAGTTCCAACTATGGCTACACCTTC. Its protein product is CASSLSSNYGYTF.